The 19 T cell receptor beta chains listed next were all sequenced from one sample in a study of T-cell reconstitution after alpha-beta-depleted transplantation in children. Preparation of the TCRbeta library was carried out with unique molecular identifiers. TCRdb passed the PCR reads through MiXCR, listing each CDR3 protein once. The data hold about 500,000 distinct CDR3 sequences, with about an eighth observed a single time. The sequencing used PBMCs, mostly from graft donor cells, collected 180 days after TCRalphabeta/CD19-depleted stem cell transplant. These receptors all come from a female patient between 2 and 15 years old who had a stem cell transplant for aplastic anemia, so the T cells may come from the graft donor.

Details on this clonotype: This may arise from a read error, as a much more abundant clone is one base away. The chain couples TRBV7-9 to TRBJ1-4, with unresolved D. Per germline, CDR1 SEHNR and CDR2 FQNEAQ (reference sequence). The CDR3 is 14 residues long. CDR3 region: CASTLGISDEKLFF. The DNA of the CDR3 is TGTGCCAGCACCTTAGGGATATCCGATGAAAAACTGTTTTTT.

This clonotype showed up many times. The chain is built from TRBV28 and TRBJ1-1, with D unclear. This CDR3 is built from 11 residues. Trimming stripped 6 bases from V and 3 bases from J, with 5 bases between. Germline CDR1 and CDR2: MDHEN and SYDVKM. The CDR3 sequence: CASSRYTEAFF. CDR3 nucleotides: TGTGCCAGCAGCAGGTACACTGAAGCTTTCTTT.

This clonotype was found a few times. This rearrangement joins TRBV7-6 to TRBJ2-2; TRBD2 agrees at 13 bases. The junction had 8 bases not matched to a gene; V was cut back by 5 bases and J by 5 bases. The CDR3 runs to 17 residues. Looked up from germline, CDR1 is SGHVS and CDR2 is FNYEAQ. The CDR3 protein is CASSPGTSGVGTGELFF. DNA of the CDR3: TGTGCCAGCAGCCCCGGGACTAGCGGGGTAGGGACCGGGGAGCTGTTTTTT.

The chain carries TRBV7-6 and TRBJ2-7; 7 nucleotides align to TRBD1. V dropped 5 bases and J dropped 2; count of bases not matched to a gene: 9. CDR3 size: 15 residues. Germline loops: CDR1 SGHVS, CDR2 FNYEAQ. CDR3 residues: CASSAGTATTYEQYF. For the CDR3, the DNA is TGTGCCAGCAGCGCAGGGACAGCAACTACCTACGAGCAGTACTTC.

The sample holds a few counts of this clonotype. The chain recombines TRBV7-2 with TRBJ2-3; possibly TRBD2 for D (6 bases). Trimming took off 4 bases at V and 2 bases at J, with 16 bases between the two ends. The length of the CDR3 is 16 residues. The germline CDR1 and CDR2 sequences are SGHTA and FQGNSA. The CDR3 coding sequence is TGTGCCAGCAGCTCGCGGGACTGGAGTTCCACAGATACGCAGTATTTT. This translates into CASSSRDWSSTDTQYF.

This clonotype was detected only a few times. This rearrangement joins TRBV19 to TRBJ1-1; D unclear. This CDR3 is built from 16 residues. V was cut by 2 bases and J by 1 base, with 14 bases left in between. Looked up from germline, CDR1 is LNHDA and CDR2 is SQIVND (reference sequence). CDR3 in DNA: TGTGCCAGTAGTATATTCCGGGCAGCAACGAACACTGAAGCTTTCTTT. Protein product: CASSIFRAATNTEAFF.

This clonotype was detected only a few times. J is TRBJ1-1 and V is TRBV7-2; TRBD1 is a possible D gene (5 bases). V lost 3 bases and J 0 bases, leaving 11 bases between the germline ends. Germline lookup yields CDR1 SGHTA and CDR2 FQGNSA. CDR3 length: 15 residues. CDR3 DNA sequence: TGTGCCAGCAGCTTCTCCGACAGCCTGAACACTGAAGCTTTCTTT. The encoded protein is CASSFSDSLNTEAFF.

The chain employs TRBV4-1 and TRBJ2-5; 7 bases match TRBD2. V lost 5 bases and J lost 5; bases outside the gene matches: 11. Germline V gene sequence: CDR1 MGHRA, CDR2 YSYEKL. This CDR3 region has 15 residues. The CDR3 loop is CASSAYGGGTETQYF. The DNA of the CDR3 is TGCGCCAGCAGCGCCTACGGGGGAGGGACTGAGACCCAGTACTTC.

This clonotype was seen many times. This chain uses TRBV6-2 or TRBV6-3 with TRBJ2-7, with unresolved D. CDR3 length: 14 amino acids. Between the trimmed V and J ends, which lost 0 bases and 0 bases, there was a span of 6 bases. Germline V gene lookup returns CDR1 MNHEY and CDR2 SVGEGT. The CDR3 DNA reads as TGTGCCAGCAGTTACTCCAGGTCCTCCTACGAGCAGTACGTC. Its protein product is CASSYSRSSYEQYV.

This chain connects TRBV6-2 or TRBV6-3 to TRBJ2-7; 10 bases are a match to TRBD2. The V segment lost 4 bases and the J segment 4 bases; nucleotides outside the gene matches: 13. The CDR3 consists of 17 residues. Germline V gene data show CDR1 as MNHEY and CDR2 as SVGEGT. In DNA, the CDR3 is TGTGCCAGCAGTTCCGCCTTGATTAGCGGGAGGTCATACGAGCAGTACTTC. Its protein product is CASSSALISGRSYEQYF.

Here the CDR3 reads CASSPSGGRNNEQFF. CDR3 bases: TGTGCCAGCAGCCCATCCGGGGGAAGAAACAATGAGCAGTTCTTC. The chain carries TRBV7-2 and TRBJ2-1, with D possibly TRBD2 on 6 matching bases. Trimming took 5 bases from V and 5 from J, leaving 16 bases between them. The length of the CDR3 is 15 residues. CDR1 is SGHTA and CDR2 is FQGNSA in the germline V gene.

This clonotype was seen more than once but under ten times. The CDR3 spells CASSFLHTQYF. CDR3 nucleotide sequence: TGTGCCAGCAGCTTCCTGCATACGCAGTATTTT. The V and J genes are TRBV7-6 and TRBJ2-3, with unresolved D. V was shortened by 3 bases and J by 7 bases, with 5 bases between the two germline ends. Germline CDR1 SGHVS, CDR2 FNYEAQ. The CDR3 consists of 11 residues.

This clonotype was detected a few times. The chain recombines TRBV7-9 with TRBJ1-1, with a weak D call TRBD1 (5 bases). V lost 3 bases, J lost 4 bases, and 9 bases lay in between. Germline assignment: CDR1 SEHNR and CDR2 FQNEAQ (reference sequence). The CDR3 sequence is 13 residues long. The DNA of the CDR3 is TGTGCCAGCAGCTTGGGGGTTCGCACTGAAGCTTTCTTT. Its protein product is CASSLGVRTEAFF.

This chain uses TRBV7-9 with TRBJ2-5; the match to TRBD1 covers 8 bases. In germline, CDR1 is SEHNR, CDR2 FQNEAQ (reference sequence). The CDR3 extends over 14 amino acids. Trimming took 6 bases from V and 1 from J; bases not matched to a gene: 4. The CDR3 region is CASSHDRGQETQYF. The CDR3 region has the DNA TGTGCCAGCAGTCACGACAGGGGCCAAGAGACCCAGTACTTC.

This clonotype showed up many times. The chain employs TRBV29-1 and TRBJ1-2; D call uncertain. The germline V gene encodes CDR1 SQVTM and CDR2 ANQGSEA. The CDR3 covers 13 residues. V was trimmed by 0 bases and J by 8 bases, leaving 13 bases between them. The CDR3: CSVEDASMRGYTF. Written as DNA, the CDR3 is TGCAGCGTTGAAGATGCGTCCATGCGGGGCTACACCTTC.

The genes are TRBV25-1 and TRBJ2-6, with no clear D. V shed 4 bases and J shed 0 bases, with 7 bases lying between them. The germline V gene has CDR1 MGHDK and CDR2 SYGVNS. The CDR3 runs to 15 residues. CDR3 protein: CASSAASSGANVLTF. CDR3 nucleotide sequence: TGTGCCAGCAGTGCCGCCAGCTCTGGGGCCAACGTCCTGACTTTC.

Written as DNA, the CDR3 is TGTGCCAGCAGCGCACCTCCGAATGAAAAACTGTTTTTT. Its protein is CASSAPPNEKLFF. The chain joins TRBV7-8 to TRBJ1-4, with unresolved D. CDR1 and CDR2 from the germline V gene are SGHVS and FQNEAQ. Trimming left V 5 bases short and J 5 bases short, with 9 bases between. The CDR3 runs 13 residues.

This clonotype was counted between two and nine times. V gene TRBV12-3 or TRBV12-4 combines with J gene TRBJ2-7; 8 positions match TRBD1. The ends lost 1 base at V and 4 bases at J; junction bases unmatched: 6. The CDR3 has 15 residues. Written as DNA, the CDR3 is TGTGCCAGCAGTTTAGGGGCAGGGGGCTTTTACGAGCAGTACGTC. As protein: CASSLGAGGFYEQYV.

This clonotype was counted between two and nine times. The CDR3 loop is CASSSVLAGRYNEQFF. CDR3 coding DNA: TGTGCCAGCAGTTCGGTCCTAGCGGGGAGATACAATGAGCAGTTCTTC. The chain carries TRBV12-3 or TRBV12-4 and TRBJ2-1; 9 bases fit TRBD2. V lost 4 bases and J lost 4; bases outside the gene matches: 8. This CDR3 has 16 residues.